Detailed here is one TCR beta chain. V lost 5 bases and J 0 bases, leaving 7 bases between the germline ends. CDR3 length: 13 amino acids. Germline CDR1 and CDR2: MNHEY and SVGEGT. The source of the sample is a study of blood T cell repertoires in COVID-19. Profiling relied on immunoSEQ multiplex PCR, and the TCRdb table lists in-frame clones only, not all of them. The table lists some 66,000 clones, 82% of them singletons. Sequenced input: peripheral blood. This receptor was taken from a man aged 60 to 69 with acute or convalescent COVID-19. V usage is TRBV6-2 or TRBV6-3 and J usage is TRBJ1-1; the D gene is possibly TRBD1 (5 bases). The CDR3 here is CASSRRVNTEAFF. The CDR3 DNA reads TGTGCCAGCAGTCGCAGGGTGAACACTGAAGCTTTCTTT.